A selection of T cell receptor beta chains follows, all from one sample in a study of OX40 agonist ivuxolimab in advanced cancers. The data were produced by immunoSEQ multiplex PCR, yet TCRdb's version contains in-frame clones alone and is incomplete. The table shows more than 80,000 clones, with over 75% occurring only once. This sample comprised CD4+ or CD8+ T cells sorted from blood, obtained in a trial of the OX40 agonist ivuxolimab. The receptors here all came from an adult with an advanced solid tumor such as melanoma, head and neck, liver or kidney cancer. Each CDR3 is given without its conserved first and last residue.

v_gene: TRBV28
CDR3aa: ASSLGGTGYGYT

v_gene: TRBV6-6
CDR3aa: ASTAQARGLETQY

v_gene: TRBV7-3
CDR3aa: ASSLTSTGAQPQH

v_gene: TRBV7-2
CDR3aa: ASSYRQGAYEQY

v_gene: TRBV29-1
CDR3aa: SVSGTVYNEQF

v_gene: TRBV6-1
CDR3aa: ASSELRSDTQY

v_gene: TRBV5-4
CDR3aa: ASSLDSASGRNEQF

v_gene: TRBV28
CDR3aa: ASSLLASGANVLT

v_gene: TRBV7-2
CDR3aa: ASSRIAGAGPNEQF

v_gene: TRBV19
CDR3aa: ASSGARLFSYEQY

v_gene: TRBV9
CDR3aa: ASRASGTDTQY

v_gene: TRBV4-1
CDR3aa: ASSQDPLAGAMTQY

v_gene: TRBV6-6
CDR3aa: ASSQTGGGQPQH

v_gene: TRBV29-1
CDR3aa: SVRTSLINEQF

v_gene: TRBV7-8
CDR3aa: ASSPILGGEF

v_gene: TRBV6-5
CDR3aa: ASSYGQGGVYEQY

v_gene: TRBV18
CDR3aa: ASSPGVGNTGELF

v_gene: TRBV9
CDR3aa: ASSVDPAGYNEQF

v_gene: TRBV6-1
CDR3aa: ASTGQGPQPQH

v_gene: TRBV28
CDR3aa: ASSLSFGRGWETQY

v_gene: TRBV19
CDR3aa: ASSTVQGTPYEQY

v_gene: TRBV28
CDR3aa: ASSGLVKGEQF

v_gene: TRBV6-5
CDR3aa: ASRPAPGAKNIQY

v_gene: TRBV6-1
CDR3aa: ASKVGASNQPQH

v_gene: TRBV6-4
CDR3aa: ASSVQENTGELF

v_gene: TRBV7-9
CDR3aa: ASSSGGGWGGRTEAF

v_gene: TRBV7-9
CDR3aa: ASSLIYEQY

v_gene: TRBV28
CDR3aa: ASSLGGAYGYT

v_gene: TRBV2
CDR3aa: ASSEGTGRQTQY

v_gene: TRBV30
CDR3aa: AVGRTPEEQY

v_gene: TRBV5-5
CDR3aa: ASSLVTWNTEAF

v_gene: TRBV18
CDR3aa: ASSLNQLADTQY

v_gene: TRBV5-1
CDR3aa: ASSTGLAGGLVTDTQY

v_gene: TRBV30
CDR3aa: AWSGGSGQGSWPQH

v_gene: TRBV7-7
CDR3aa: ASSQGTAQNEQF